Reported below is one T cell receptor (beta chain). Its specific antigen is unknown. No base quality information exists; no much larger clone differs at one position. The entry originates in a study of OX40 agonist ivuxolimab in advanced cancers. Study-wide context: Ivuxolimab, which targeted the costimulatory receptor OX40 (CD134), was an agonistic, fully human IgG2 monoclonal antibody. Partial responses were achieved by three dose-escalation patients, of whom one had hepatocellular carcinoma and two had cutaneous melanoma. Among the 52 dose-escalation patients, about 19 had hepatocellular carcinoma, roughly 15 melanoma, 9 renal cell carcinoma and 9 head and neck cancer. Intravenous ivuxolimab was administered to patients every 2 weeks at six dose levels: 0.01, 0.1, 0.3, 1.5, 3 and 10 mg/kg. The paper covers the monotherapy dose-escalation part of the phase I ivuxolimab trial, which included N of about 50 patients. The purpose of peripheral TCRbeta sequencing was to test whether ivuxolimab changed TCR sequence diversity and led to clonal T-cell expansion. A male proportion of nearly 85% and a mean age of about 60 years, ranging from roughly 23 to 80, were recorded for the dose-escalation cohort. Prior anti-PD-1, anti-PD-L1 or anti-CTLA-4 therapy was permitted, and checkpoint inhibitors had been received by roughly 40% of dose-escalation patients. What the study reported, not specific to this receptor: Clonal expansion of both CD4+ and CD8+ blood T cells was observed from baseline to week 6 at doses 0.1 to 3.0 mg/kg. In partial responders in the 0.1-3.0 mg/kg groups, normalized peripheral clonal expansion was found to be among the lowest, especially among CD8+ T cells. Low levels of normalized T-cell clonal expansion were also shown by some nonresponding patients. Which antigens the clonally expanded peripheral T cells were specific for was not determined. After ivuxolimab, expanded clones were on average more numerous among CD8+ T cells than among CD4+ T cells.

The trial excluded patients who had a history of autoimmune disease or who were on systemic immunosuppression. In every dose cohort, peripheral blood was drawn for TCR sequencing at baseline, cycle 4 day 1, and cycle 7 day 1. Samples came from an open-label, multicenter, first-in-human phase I dose-escalation trial of ivuxolimab. Adults with locally advanced or metastatic melanoma, renal cell carcinoma, hepatocellular carcinoma or head and neck squamous cell carcinoma were enrolled in the trial. Before TCR sequencing, CD4+ T cells and CD8+ T cells were sorted from peripheral blood as separate populations. For sequencing of the TCRbeta CDR3 region, genomic DNA was extracted from the sorted cells. The immunoSEQ Assay was used to sequence the TCRbeta CDR3 regions. TCRdb holds this immuneACCESS table with in-frame rearrangements only. Some clones are missing; in checked studies, unresolved V genes explain under half, and the rest has no known cause. The sample records 85,000 to 130,000 clones, 90% of which are singletons. Under 0.4% of the sample lies in the top ten.

Measured from the cysteine to the phenylalanine, the CDR3 is 15 residues long. CDR3 DNA only is kept here, 45 bases in frame from base 1. A distance of 6 bases separates the germline ends of V and J, which lose 0 bases and 1 base respectively. From the germline V gene, CDR1 is LGHNA and CDR2 is YSLEER. The receptor was derived from an adult with an advanced solid tumor such as melanoma, head and neck, liver or kidney cancer. The sequencing used CD4+ or CD8+ T cells sorted from blood, collected in a trial of the OX40 agonist ivuxolimab. The sequence is built from TRBV4-3 and TRBJ2-2; the D gene identity is not certain. The DNA sequence is given as TGCGCCAGCAGCCAAGAAGCAGGGAACACCGGGGAGCTGTTTTTT. It codes for CASSQEAGNTGELFF.